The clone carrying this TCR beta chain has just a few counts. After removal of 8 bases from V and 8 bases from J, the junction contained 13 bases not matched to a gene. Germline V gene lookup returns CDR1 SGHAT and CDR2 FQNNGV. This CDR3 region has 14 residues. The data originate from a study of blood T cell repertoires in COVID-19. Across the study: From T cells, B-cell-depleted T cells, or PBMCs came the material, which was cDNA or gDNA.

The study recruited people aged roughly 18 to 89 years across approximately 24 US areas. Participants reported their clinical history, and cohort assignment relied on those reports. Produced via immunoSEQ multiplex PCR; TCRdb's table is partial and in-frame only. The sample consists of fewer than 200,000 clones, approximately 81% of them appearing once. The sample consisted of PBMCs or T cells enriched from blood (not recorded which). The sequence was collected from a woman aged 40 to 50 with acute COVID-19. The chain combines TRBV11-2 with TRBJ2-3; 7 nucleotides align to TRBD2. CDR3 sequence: CASRAGASAGTQYF. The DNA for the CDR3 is TGTGCCAGCCGGGCGGGAGCATCAGCCGGTACGCAGTATTTT.